This T cell receptor beta chain was identified during a study of blood T cells in healthy people across ages. The germline V gene has CDR1 DFQATT and CDR2 SNEGSKA (reference sequence). CDR3 length: 14 residues. V lost 6 bases to trimming and J lost 8 bases; unmatched junction nucleotides: 8. Through a sample-barcoded 5' primer and a J-beta primer mix, a second PCR was run for about 6 to 12 cycles. Each CDR3 protein gets one entry after TCRdb re-called the 5' RACE reads with MiXCR. Seen here are 650,000 to 1,000,000 distinct CDR3 sequences, around 45% observed once, and the top ten hold around 18%. This TCR was sampled from a man older than 75 in good health. The material sequenced was blood. This chain uses TRBV20-1 with TRBJ2-1; the match to TRBD2 covers 12 bases. CDR3 nucleotide sequence: TGCAGTGCCCCTGGACTAGCGGGAAATTATGAGCAGTTCTTC. Translating gives CSAPGLAGNYEQFF.